A selection of T cell receptor beta chains follows, all from one sample in a study of cytomegalovirus exposure and HLA in healthy donors. The protocol was immunoSEQ multiplex PCR, while the TCRdb copy is restricted to in-frame clones and leaves out a portion. Recorded here are tens of thousands of clones; the top ten clones represent about 3.8%. Sequencing was carried out using PBMCs. The receptor source for this set is a female donor in good health and CMV-seropositive. Each CDR3 is given with its conserved first and last residue. D genes are given only for firm matches.

TRBD1	TRBJ1-5	TRBV15	15	TGTGCCACCAGCAGAGATCGGACAGGTGGTCAGCCCCAGCATTTT	CATSRDRTGGQPQHF
TRBD2	TRBJ2-1	TRBV9	17	TGTGCCAGCAGCGCGCTTGTTAGCGGGGGGGCCAACGATGAGCAGTTCTTC	CASSALVSGGANDEQFF
TRBD2	TRBJ2-7	TRBV7-9	14	TGTGCCAGCGATTACGGGACTAGCGGGAGCCAGCAGTACTTC	CASDYGTSGSQQYF
-	TRBJ2-7	TRBV7-3	15	TGTGCCAGCAGCCCCTGGTCGGGGGGCACCTACGAGCAGTACTTC	CASSPWSGGTYEQYF
-	TRBJ2-5	TRBV2	15	TGTGCCAGCAGTGAAAACTCACGGTTACAAGAGACCCAGTACTTC	CASSENSRLQETQYF
-	TRBJ2-3	TRBV4-1	16	TGCGCCAGCAGCCAAGGGGTCGGCGGGAGCACAGATACGCAGTATTTT	CASSQGVGGSTDTQYF
-	TRBJ1-2	TRBV5-1	13	TGCGCCAGCAGCTTGTCAGGGAACTATGGCTACACCTTC	CASSLSGNYGYTF
TRBD2	TRBJ2-3	TRBV5-4	15	TGTGCCAGCAGCTTGACTAGCGGGAGCACAGATACGCAGTATTTT	CASSLTSGSTDTQYF
-	TRBJ1-1	TRBV25-1	12	TGTGCCAGCAGTGACAGGAACACTGAAGCTTTCTTT	CASSDRNTEAFF
-	TRBJ2-7	TRBV6-6	13	TGTGCCAGCAGTTACTCCCCCAGATACGAGCAGTACTTC	CASSYSPRYEQYF
TRBD1	TRBJ1-4	TRBV18	13	TGTGCCAGCTCACGAGACAGGGATGAAAAACTGTTTTTT	CASSRDRDEKLFF
TRBD1	TRBJ2-2	TRBV7-6	15	TGTGCCAGCAGCCCCGGGACAGGGAACACCGGGGAGCTGTTTTTT	CASSPGTGNTGELFF
TRBD1	TRBJ2-1	TRBV9	15	TGTGCCAGCAGCAATGCCCGGGGACAGTTGGATGAGCAGTTCTTC	CASSNARGQLDEQFF
-	TRBJ1-2	TRBV29-1	13	TGCAGCGCTGTGGACGGGGGGGACTATGGCTACACCTTC	CSAVDGGDYGYTF
TRBD2	TRBJ2-1	TRBV11-2	16	TGTGCCAGCAGCTTAGCGGGAGGCACCTCCTACAATGAGCAGTTCTTC	CASSLAGGTSYNEQFF
-	TRBJ1-1	TRBV5-6	15	TGTGCCAGCAGCTTGCAGGGCGCGGGGGGAACTGAAGCTTTCTTT	CASSLQGAGGTEAFF
-	TRBJ2-7	TRBV7-2	15	TGTGCCAGCAGCTTAGGTTTCACTAGCACTTACGAGCAGTACTTC	CASSLGFTSTYEQYF
-	TRBJ1-3	TRBV6-5	13	TGTGCCAGCAATACGGTCGGGGGAAACACCATATATTTT	CASNTVGGNTIYF
TRBD1	TRBJ1-5	TRBV19	13	TGTGCCAGCCAGGACAGGGAGCATCAGCCCCAGCATTTT	CASQDREHQPQHF
-	TRBJ2-7	TRBV6-5	15	TGTGCCAGCAGCCTCACTCGAGGGAGCTCCTACGAGCAGTACTTC	CASSLTRGSSYEQYF
TRBD1	TRBJ1-2	TRBV5-4	16	TGTGCCAGCAGCTGGGGGGGGACAGGGGACCTCTATGGCTACACCTTC	CASSWGGTGDLYGYTF
-	TRBJ2-2	TRBV7-9	15	TGTGCCAGCAGCTTCCGGACAGCCGACACCGGGGAGCTGTTTTTT	CASSFRTADTGELFF
TRBD1	TRBJ2-1	TRBV12-5	14	TGTGCTAGTGGGGGACAGGGGTCCTACAATGAGCAGTTCTTC	CASGGQGSYNEQFF
-	TRBJ1-5	TRBV9	16	TGTGCCAGCAGTTCTGGGGGGGGGCTCAGCAATCAGCCCCAGCATTTT	CASSSGGGLSNQPQHF
-	TRBJ2-2	TRBV28	15	TGTGCCAGCAGTTTACCCCTCGGGGACACCGGGGAGCTGTTTTTT	CASSLPLGDTGELFF
-	TRBJ1-5	TRBV19	15	TGTGCCAGTACCCCAAGGGGGGGGGCCCATCAGCCCCAGCATTTT	CASTPRGGAHQPQHF
TRBD2	TRBJ2-5	TRBV5-1	14	TGCGCCAGCAGCACCACTAGCGTCCAAGAGACCCAGTACTTC	CASSTTSVQETQYF
-	TRBJ2-7	TRBV4-1	15	TGCGCCAGCAGCCCCGTGAGACAGAAGACCTACGAGCAGTACTTC	CASSPVRQKTYEQYF
-	TRBJ1-6	TRBV10-2	14	TGCGCCAGCAGTGAAGCAGGGTCAAATTCACCCCTCCACTTT	CASSEAGSNSPLHF
-	TRBJ2-1	TRBV2	11	TGTGCCAGCAGTGAACCCGATGAGCAGTTCTTC	CASSEPDEQFF
-	TRBJ2-7	TRBV27	15	TGTGCCAGCACCCCCATAGGGGGGGGCTCCTACGAGCAGTACTTC	CASTPIGGGSYEQYF
-	TRBJ1-6	TRBV6-1	15	TGTGCCAGCAGTGAACTCGGACAGATGAATTCACCCCTCCACTTT	CASSELGQMNSPLHF
-	TRBJ2-5	TRBV29-1	13	TGCAGCGTTGTTTACGGGGGGCGGGAGACCCAGTACTTC	CSVVYGGRETQYF
TRBD2	TRBJ2-5	TRBV5-4	15	TGTGCCAGCAGGAAGACTAGCGGGGCCCAAGAGACCCAGTACTTC	CASRKTSGAQETQYF
-	TRBJ1-1	TRBV18	14	TGTGCCAGCTCACCAGGCGGGGGCACAACTGAAGCTTTCTTT	CASSPGGGTTEAFF
TRBD1	TRBJ1-2	TRBV19	16	TGTGCCACCCACTCCCGAGGACAGGCGCTTAACTATGGCTACACCTTC	CATHSRGQALNYGYTF
TRBD1	TRBJ2-7	TRBV18	16	TGTGCCAGCTCACCATCAAGGGACAGGGTCACCTACGAGCAGTACTTC	CASSPSRDRVTYEQYF